The source of this T cell receptor (beta chain) is a study of identical twins. TCRdb reprocessed the 5' RACE reads via MiXCR and lists one record per CDR3 protein. The table records hundreds of thousands of distinct CDR3 sequences, over 20% of them present only once. J lost 6 bases, V lost 0 bases, and 4 bases had no gene match. The CDR3 extends over 15 amino acids. Looked up from germline, CDR1 is MNHEY and CDR2 is SVGEGT. This sample was shared with a second study, whose subject was T cells expressing NK-cell markers.

This sequence was found in a young woman in good health. Sample: PBMCs. The rearrangement uses TRBV6-2 or TRBV6-3 and TRBJ2-1; 8 nucleotides match TRBD2. Written as DNA, the CDR3 is TGTGCCAGCAGTTACTCCGGGACTAGGTCCAATGAGCAGTTCTTC. Encoded protein: CASSYSGTRSNEQFF.